This T cell receptor beta chain was recovered during a study of metastatic and nonmetastatic thyroid tumors. Turning to the study itself: A comparison of repertoires was made across blood and tumor or nodule tissue from malignant and benign thyroid patients. The study, taken as a whole, reports: Reported TCR beta diversity, measured in blood and tumor, was significantly higher for malignant thyroid tumors than for benign nodules.

Authors' methods: The study took CDR3 differences across clinicopathological groups and made a distant-metastasis classifier for papillary thyroid cancer from them. TCRdb ran MiXCR on the PCR reads. The V and J calls shown here were made by TCRdb, not taken from the authors' results. The sample holds around 23,000 clones; approximately 11% are singletons and the top ten take roughly 30%. Patients were all untreated before their thyroid surgery. At least ten counts were recorded for this clone. Antigen: not known. CDR3 length equals 15 residues. Losses at the gene ends were 6 bases for V and 8 bases for J; bases not matched to a gene: 6.

The chain couples TRBV12-3 or TRBV12-4 to TRBJ2-1; 14 bases fit TRBD2. This TCR derives from a female donor with papillary thyroid cancer or a benign thyroid nodule (not recorded which). Some clones in this sample may be carry-over from other donors' samples. The material sequenced was blood. CDR3 nucleotides: TGTGCCAGCAGCCGGACTAGCGGGAGGTTAGATGAGCAGTTCTTC. It codes for CASSRTSGRLDEQFF.